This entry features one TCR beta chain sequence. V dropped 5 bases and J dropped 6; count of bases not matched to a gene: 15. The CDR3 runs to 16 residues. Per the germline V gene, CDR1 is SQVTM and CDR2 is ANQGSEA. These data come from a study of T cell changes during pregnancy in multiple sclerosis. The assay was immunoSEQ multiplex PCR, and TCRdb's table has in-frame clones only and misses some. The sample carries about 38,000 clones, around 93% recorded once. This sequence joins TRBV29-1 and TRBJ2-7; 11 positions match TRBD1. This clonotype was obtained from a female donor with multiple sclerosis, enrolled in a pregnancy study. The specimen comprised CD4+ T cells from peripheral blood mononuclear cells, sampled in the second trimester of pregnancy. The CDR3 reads CSVSYVLGQGVGEQYF. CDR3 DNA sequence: TGCAGCGTTAGTTATGTCCTGGGACAGGGGGTCGGCGAGCAGTACTTC.